This TCR beta chain was observed in a study of OX40 agonist ivuxolimab in advanced cancers. Background on the study: Participants averaged about 60 years of age (range roughly 23 to 79) and were around 80% male. Allowance was made for prior anti-PD-1, anti-PD-L1 or anti-CTLA-4 therapy, and around 44% had some.

From germline, CDR1 is SGDLS and CDR2 YYNGEE. The ends lost 2 bases at V and 4 bases at J; junction bases unmatched: 5. The CDR3 loop spans 16 amino acids. Profiled with immunoSEQ multiplex PCR; TCRdb holds only in-frame clones, not every one. The sample lists 50,000 to 75,000 clones, about four fifths seen once, with about 3.2% in the top ten. The TCR sequence derives from an adult with an advanced solid tumor such as melanoma, head and neck, liver or kidney cancer. Sequenced material: CD4+ or CD8+ T cells sorted from blood, taken in a trial of the OX40 agonist ivuxolimab. The V call is TRBV9, the J call TRBJ1-4, with 10 positions matching TRBD1. The CDR3 protein is CASSVDRGGLNEKLFF. The CDR3 bases are TGTGCCAGCAGCGTGGACAGGGGGGGACTTAATGAAAAACTGTTTTTT.